A single sample gave rise to the 21 T cell receptor beta chains below, sequenced in a study of cytomegalovirus exposure and HLA in healthy donors. The PCR contained 60 Vbeta and 13 Jbeta primers. Generated by immunoSEQ multiplex PCR, the TCRdb table keeps only in-frame clones and is missing some. The sample includes about 120,000 clones, around a tenth of them seen just once. The source material was PBMCs. Receptor source: a man aged 25-45 years in good health and CMV-seronegative.

This clone appeared a single time. This chain uses TRBV5-1 with TRBJ1-2; possibly TRBD1 for D (5 bases). With 4 bases removed from V and 4 bases from J, the gap between germline ends came to 11 bases. Germline V gene lookup returns CDR1 SGHRS and CDR2 YFSETQ. The CDR3 length is 13 residues. CDR3 coding DNA: TGCGCCAGCAGCGACGAAACAGGCTATGGCTACACCTTC. It specifies CASSDETGYGYTF.

This clone was detected only a few times. The chain is built from TRBV18 and TRBJ1-2, with 7 bases aligning to TRBD1. Germline values: CDR1 KGHSH, CDR2 LQKENI. This CDR3 spans 15 amino acids. Losses at the gene ends were 3 bases for V and 2 bases for J; bases not matched to a gene: 6. The CDR3: CASSPPGQRNYGYTF. In nucleotides, the CDR3 is TGTGCCAGCTCACCTCCGGGACAGCGAAACTATGGCTACACCTTC.

This chain connects TRBV4-1 to TRBJ1-5, with 7 bases lining up with TRBD1. CDR3 length: 14 amino acids. Per germline, CDR1 MGHRA and CDR2 YSYEKL. Trimming removed 2 bases from V and 2 bases from J; junction bases left unmatched: 0. This CDR3 is CASSQTGGNQPQHF. Written as DNA, the CDR3 is TGCGCCAGCAGCCAAACAGGGGGCAATCAGCCCCAGCATTTT.

This clone has only a few counts. The gene calls are TRBV2 and TRBJ1-1, with a tentative D call TRBD1 (5 bases). This CDR3 contains 12 residues. The V gene's germline CDR1 is SNHLY and CDR2 FYNNEI. CDR3 nucleotide sequence: TGTGCTACGACGGTGACAGACGTCGGGGCTTTCTTT. It encodes CATTVTDVGAFF.

This clone was observed a single time. This rearrangement joins TRBV7-9 to TRBJ2-5; 10 bases are shared with TRBD2. V shed 5 bases and J 4 bases; nucleotides not matched to a gene: 10. The CDR3 has 16 amino acids. Per the germline V gene, CDR1 is SEHNR and CDR2 is FQNEAQ (reference sequence). This chain's CDR3 is CASSNPSGRWRETQYF. The CDR3 nucleotides read TGTGCCAGCAGCAACCCTAGCGGGAGATGGAGAGAGACCCAGTACTTC.

V is TRBV7-9 and J is TRBJ2-2; 7 bases are a match to TRBD2. With V trimmed by 5 bases and J by 2 bases, 5 bases remained unmatched. The CDR3 runs to 15 residues. CDR1 is SEHNR and CDR2 is FQNEAQ in the germline V gene (reference sequence). The CDR3 DNA sequence: TGTGCCAGCAGCGTCGGGACTACTAACACCGGGGAGCTGTTTTTT. Its protein product is CASSVGTTNTGELFF.

The genes are TRBV29-1 and TRBJ2-7, with D possibly matching TRBD1 (5 bases). This CDR3 comprises 13 residues. Germline V lookup: CDR1 SQVTM, CDR2 ANQGSEA. Trimming pared 4 bases from V and 0 bases from J, leaving 10 bases between. The CDR3 region is CSVGQSDSYEQYF. CDR3 sequence (DNA): TGCAGCGTTGGACAGTCCGACTCCTACGAGCAGTACTTC.

This clone has a handful of counts. The chain links TRBV5-4 to TRBJ2-7, with D possibly being TRBD2 (6 bases). Trimming removed 0 bases from V and 0 bases from J, with 13 bases in between. CDR3 length equals 16 residues. Germline loops: CDR1 SGHNT, CDR2 YYREEE (reference sequence). The CDR3 here is CASSLAGGGASYEQYF. In DNA, the CDR3 is TGTGCCAGCAGCTTGGCCGGGGGTGGGGCCTCCTACGAGCAGTACTTC.

There are a few counts of this clone. The chain has TRBV7-8 and TRBJ2-2, with 7 positions matching TRBD1. The length of the CDR3 is 15 residues. CDR1 SGHVS and CDR2 FQNEAQ come from the germline V gene. The V and J ends lost 2 bases and 4 bases, in that order; junction bases with no gene match: 4. This chain's CDR3 is CASSLTGVSTGELFF. The CDR3 DNA reads TGTGCCAGCAGCTTAACAGGGGTGAGCACCGGGGAGCTGTTTTTT.

The rearrangement joins TRBV19 to TRBJ2-1, with TRBD2 matching over 14 bases. Germline values: CDR1 LNHDA, CDR2 SQIVND (reference sequence). Trimming cost V 4 bases and J 4 bases; bases outside gene matches: 6. CDR3 length: 17 amino acids. The CDR3 spells CASSNGLAGGLYNEQFF. The DNA of the CDR3 is TGTGCCAGTAGTAACGGACTAGCGGGGGGCCTATACAATGAGCAGTTCTTC.

This clone was observed a few times. The rearrangement uses TRBV7-8 and TRBJ2-1; TRBD2 is a possible D gene (6 bases). The germline gives CDR1 SGHVS, CDR2 FQNEAQ. This CDR3 is built from 15 residues. V lost 4 bases, J lost 4 bases, and 14 bases lay in between. The CDR3, as DNA: TGTGCCAGCAGCTATGACGGGGGAATTTACAATGAGCAGTTCTTC. Its protein is CASSYDGGIYNEQFF. The variable domain in full, with the rest retrieved from reference TRBV7-8 and TRBJ2-1, is GAGVSQSPRYKVAKRGQDVALRCDPISGHVSLFWYQQALGQGPEFLTYFQNEAQLDKSGLPSDRFFAERPEGSVSTLKIQRTQQEDSAVYLCASSYDGGIYNEQFFGPGTRLTVL.

CDR3 residues: CASSIPGGAPSGGYTF. In DNA form, the CDR3 reads TGTGCCAGTAGTATCCCTGGAGGGGCCCCGTCTGGGGGCTACACCTTC. The chain is built from TRBV19 and TRBJ1-2; D is perhaps TRBD1 (5 bases). The length of the CDR3 is 16 residues. CDR1 and CDR2 from the germline V gene are LNHDA and SQIVND (reference sequence). V lost 3 bases to trimming and J lost 8 bases, with 22 bases between them. Together with reference TRBV19 and TRBJ1-2, the CDR3 gives the full variable domain: DGGITQSPKYLFRKEGQNVTLSCEQNLNHDAMYWYRQDPGQGLRLIYYSQIVNDFQKGDIAEGYSVSREKKESFPLTVTSAQKNPTAFYLCASSIPGGAPSGGYTFGSGTRLTVV.

J is TRBJ2-2 and V is TRBV5-4; the D is unclear. Trimming took off 2 bases at V and 5 bases at J, with 13 bases between the two ends. This CDR3 has 15 amino acids. CDR1 SGHNT and CDR2 YYREEE come from the germline V gene (reference sequence). The CDR3: CASSFYRPETGELFF. The CDR3 DNA follows: TGTGCCAGCAGCTTTTACAGACCCGAGACCGGGGAGCTGTTTTTT.

This clone was found a few times. The germline gene is not matched at one end of the junction; a read error may be the cause. The chain carries TRBV5-1 and TRBJ2-6; 9 bases are a match to TRBD1. The CDR3 is 18 amino acids. CDR1 is SGHRS and CDR2 is YFSETQ in the germline V gene. CDR3 amino acids: CASSLGGQGATGTNVLTF. The CDR3 DNA reads as TGCGCCAGCAGCTTGGGGGGACAGGGAGCTACTGGGACCAACGTCCTGACTTTC.

This chain uses TRBV18 with TRBJ2-3; 11 nucleotides agree with TRBD2. The CDR3 covers 18 residues. The V gene end was trimmed by 1 base and the J gene end by 3 bases; junction bases not matched to a gene: 9. From germline, CDR1 is KGHSH and CDR2 LQKENI. For the CDR3, the DNA is TGTGCCAGCTCACCACTGGCGCTAGCGGGAGGACGGACAGATACGCAGTATTTT. This gives the protein CASSPLALAGGRTDTQYF.

V usage is TRBV2 and J usage is TRBJ1-5; tentative D call: TRBD1 (5 bases). The germline V and J ends were trimmed by 7 bases and 6 bases, with 13 bases remaining between them. There are 13 residues in the CDR3. Germline assignment: CDR1 SNHLY and CDR2 FYNNEI. CDR3 nucleotide sequence: TGTGCCAGCAATTGGCAGGGCGCTCAGCCCCAGCATTTT. This gives the protein CASNWQGAQPQHF.

In its sample, this clone was seen a few times. J is TRBJ2-7 and V is TRBV7-8; perhaps TRBD2 as D (6 bases). Germline loops: CDR1 SGHVS, CDR2 FQNEAQ. With 2 bases removed from V and 6 bases from J, the gap between germline ends came to 8 bases. This CDR3 is built from 12 residues. The CDR3 sequence: CASSLKGGEQYF. The CDR3 nucleotides read TGTGCCAGCAGCTTAAAGGGAGGCGAGCAGTACTTC.

J is TRBJ2-7 and V is TRBV13; 10 bases fit TRBD2. Germline V lookup: CDR1 PRHDT, CDR2 FYEKMQ (reference sequence). The length of the CDR3 is 16 residues. The J segment lost 6 bases and the V segment lost 5 bases, leaving 13 bases of the junction unmatched. The CDR3 region is CASSRPSGRGIGEQYF. CDR3 coding DNA: TGTGCCAGCAGCCGTCCTAGCGGGAGAGGAATCGGCGAGCAGTACTTC.

This clone was seen more than once but under ten times. The chain links TRBV10-3 to TRBJ1-1, with 8 bases fitting TRBD1. V gave up 4 bases and J gave up 3 bases; unmatched junction bases: 1. Germline V lookup: CDR1 ENHRY, CDR2 SYGVKD. The CDR3 contains 13 residues. The CDR3 protein is CAISATGDTEAFF. CDR3 DNA: TGTGCCATCAGTGCGACAGGGGACACTGAAGCTTTCTTT.

This clone appeared a few times. The chain joins TRBV28 to TRBJ1-5, with 11 bases lining up with TRBD1. The CDR3 covers 18 residues. With V trimmed by 2 bases and J by 3 bases, 9 bases remained unmatched. The germline gives CDR1 MDHEN, CDR2 SYDVKM. The CDR3 DNA sequence: TGTGCCAGCAGTTTAACCGGGACAGGGGGTCCATACAATCAGCCCCAGCATTTT. It translates to CASSLTGTGGPYNQPQHF.

The V gene is TRBV5-6, the J gene TRBJ1-1, with D possibly being TRBD1 (6 bases). Trimming took off 3 bases at V and 10 bases at J, with 16 bases between the two ends. The CDR3 loop spans 13 amino acids. Germline assignment: CDR1 SGHDT and CDR2 YYEEEE. The CDR3 DNA reads TGTGCCAGCAGCTCCAGGGGACGGGGTTTAGCTTTCTTT. Translating gives CASSSRGRGLAFF.